This T cell receptor (beta chain) appears in the sequencing data of a study of T cell responses to AZD1222 COVID-19 vaccine. Findings and caveats of the study: Donors were largely white British and mainly female; clonal diversity was possibly underestimated.

Here immunoSEQ multiplex PCR was the method, and the copy in TCRdb shows in-frame clones only, minus some. The sample includes tens of thousands of clones, 88% seen only once; the top ten take approximately 5.4%. Per germline, CDR1 SGHRS and CDR2 YFSETQ. CDR3 length: 14 residues. Trimming stripped 4 bases from V and 6 bases from J, with 17 bases between. Note on this clone: Its antigen remains unknown.

The genes are TRBV5-1 and TRBJ2-7; D not resolved. This receptor was obtained from an adult in good health. Sequences were derived from peripheral blood, sampled on day 0 of MenACWY control vaccination. CDR3 nucleotides: TGCGCCAGCAGCCCAGGATTCATATTCGGCGAGCAGTACTTC. Its translation: CASSPGFIFGEQYF.